This is a list of T cell receptor beta chains from one sample in a study of Graves' ophthalmopathy and Graves' hyperthyroidism. TCRdb called the multiplex PCR reads again in MiXCR, with one record for every CDR3 protein. The sample has about 400,000 distinct CDR3 sequences; about 17% are singletons. The specimen sequenced was peripheral blood. The receptors derive from a woman aged 18 to 35 with Graves' ophthalmopathy. Both conserved end residues are part of each CDR3. Each record gives: V gene, J gene, CDR3 length, clone size, D gene, CDR3 protein, CDR3 DNA. The D gene is left open where the match is weak. Clone sizes are shown as how often the clone was seen (once, few, many) or a class if it is expanded.

V: TRBV28
J: TRBJ2-5
length: 15
size: few
D: TRBD2
CDR3: CASSTGLAGVQTQYF
DNA: TGTGCCAGCTCTACAGGACTAGCGGGAGTTCAGACCCAGTACTTC

V: TRBV3-1
J: TRBJ2-5
length: 17
size: once
D: TRBD2
CDR3: CASSKYFPGLAVETQYF
DNA: TGTGCCAGCAGCAAATACTTTCCGGGACTAGCTGTGGAGACCCAGTACTTC

V: TRBV19
J: TRBJ2-7
length: 15
size: many
D: -
CDR3: CASSPRSGGAYEQYF
DNA: TGTGCCAGTAGCCCCCGGAGTGGGGGCGCCTACGAGCAGTACTTC

V: TRBV7-2
J: TRBJ2-7
length: 13
size: many
D: TRBD1
CDR3: CASSWTGFNEQYF
DNA: TGTGCCAGCAGCTGGACAGGGTTCAACGAGCAGTACTTC

V: TRBV4-1
J: TRBJ2-4
length: 14
size: many
D: -
CDR3: CASSQAQHKNIQYF
DNA: TGCGCCAGCAGCCAAGCACAGCACAAAAACATTCAGTACTTC

V: TRBV7-9
J: TRBJ2-7
length: 14
size: few
D: TRBD2
CDR3: CASSFGTSGHEQYF
DNA: TGTGCCAGCAGCTTCGGGACTAGCGGGCACGAGCAGTACTTC

V: TRBV9
J: TRBJ2-7
length: 14
size: many
D: TRBD1
CDR3: CASSVEGGTYEQYF
DNA: TGTGCCAGCAGCGTCGAAGGGGGCACCTACGAGCAGTACTTC

V: TRBV5-6
J: TRBJ2-5
length: 15
size: once
D: -
CDR3: CASRLAWGQEETQYF
DNA: TGTGCCAGTCGACTAGCGTGGGGACAGGAGGAGACCCAGTACTTC

V: TRBV5-1
J: TRBJ2-4
length: 16
size: many
D: -
CDR3: CASSLGTAQTSNIQYF
DNA: TGCGCCAGCAGCTTGGGAACGGCGCAAACTTCAAACATTCAGTACTTC

V: TRBV6-1
J: TRBJ2-3
length: 14
size: once
D: -
CDR3: CASSRRADTDTQYF
DNA: TGTGCCAGCAGCCGCAGGGCGGATACAGATACGCAGTATTTT